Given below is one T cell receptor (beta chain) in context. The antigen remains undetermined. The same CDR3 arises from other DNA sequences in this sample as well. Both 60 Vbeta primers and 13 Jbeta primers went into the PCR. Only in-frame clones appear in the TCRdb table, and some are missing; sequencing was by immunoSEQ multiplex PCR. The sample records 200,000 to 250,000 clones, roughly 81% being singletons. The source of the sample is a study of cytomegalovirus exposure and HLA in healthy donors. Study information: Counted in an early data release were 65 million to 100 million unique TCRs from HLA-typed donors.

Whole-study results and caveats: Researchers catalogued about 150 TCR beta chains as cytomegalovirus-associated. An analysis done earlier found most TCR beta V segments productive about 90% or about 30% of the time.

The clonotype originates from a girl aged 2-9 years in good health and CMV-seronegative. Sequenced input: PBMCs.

CDR3 in amino acids: CASSITGSGANVLTF. The CDR3, as DNA: TGTGCCAGTAGTATAACCGGGTCTGGGGCCAACGTCCTGACTTTC. The rearrangement links TRBV19 to TRBJ2-6; no reliable D call. Germline V CDR1 and CDR2: LNHDA, SQIVND (reference sequence). This CDR3 contains 15 residues. Trimming removed 2 bases at V and 1 base at J, with 6 bases between. The entire variable domain, with the rest obtained from reference TRBV19 and TRBJ2-6, is as follows: DGGITQSPKYLFRKEGQNVTLSCEQNLNHDAMYWYRQDPGQGLRLIYYSQIVNDFQKGDIAEGYSVSREKKESFPLTVTSAQKNPTAFYLCASSITGSGANVLTFGAGSRLTVL.